The 14 T cell receptor beta chains reported below all come from one sample, sequenced in a study of cytomegalovirus exposure and HLA in healthy donors. Researchers ran the PCR with 60 Vbeta and 13 Jbeta primers. TCRdb's copy holds only in-frame clones and misses some; the assay was immunoSEQ multiplex PCR. The top ten hold approximately 2.5% of the sample, which has some 160,000 clones, about 88% seen once. Sequencing was done on a sample of PBMCs. These receptors originate from a man under 40 in good health and CMV-seropositive.

The chain joins TRBV29-1 to TRBJ2-2; 9 bases agree with TRBD2. Germline values: CDR1 SQVTM, CDR2 ANQGSEA. The CDR3 covers 14 residues. The V segment lost 2 bases and the J segment 10 bases; nucleotides outside the gene matches: 8. CDR3 coding DNA: TGCAGCGTTGAACGAGTGTCTAGCGGGAAGGAGCTGTTTTTT. The encoded protein is CSVERVSSGKELFF.

The chain combines TRBV23-1 with TRBJ2-5, with 7 bases that match TRBD1. TRBV23-1 carries the ORF label, with uncertain function. This CDR3 is built from 16 residues. Germline trimming cut 3 bases from V and 3 bases from J; bases unmatched to any gene: 10. The CDR3 region is CASSQSTGTAKETQYF. The CDR3 nucleotides are TGCGCCAGCAGTCAGTCTACCGGGACAGCGAAAGAGACCCAGTACTTC.

The J gene is TRBJ1-2, the V gene TRBV5-4; TRBD1 is a possible D gene (5 bases). CDR1 is SGHNT and CDR2 is YYREEE in the germline V gene (reference sequence). Trimming left V 0 bases short and J 6 bases short, with 18 bases between. This CDR3 region has 16 residues. The DNA of the CDR3 is TGTGCCAGCAGCTTGGATCCTTACCTAGGGGTTCATGGCTACACCTTC. Its translation: CASSLDPYLGVHGYTF.

This clone is a singleton in its sample. This chain joins TRBV2 and TRBJ2-2; 14 bases agree with TRBD2. This CDR3 is built from 18 residues. V dropped 7 bases and J dropped 7; count of bases not matched to a gene: 14. Germline CDR1 and CDR2: SNHLY and FYNNEI. The chain's CDR3 is CASTDPGLAGEKGGELFF. The CDR3 DNA is TGTGCCAGCACCGACCCGGGACTAGCGGGAGAAAAGGGCGGGGAGCTGTTTTTT.

This chain uses TRBV7-8 with TRBJ1-5; tentative D call: TRBD1 (6 bases). V gave up 5 bases and J gave up 7 bases, with 15 bases separating them. Germline V lookup: CDR1 SGHVS, CDR2 FQNEAQ. The CDR3 contains 14 residues. In nucleotides, the CDR3 is TGTGCCAGCAGCCAAAGGGGGGGTACGCAGCCCCAGCATTTT. Protein: CASSQRGGTQPQHF.

The chain combines TRBV21-1 with TRBJ2-7; the D call in the table, TRBD2, was not verified against the DNA. TRBV21-1 is flagged as a pseudogene. This CDR3 comprises 11 residues. CDR3 in amino acids: CASSKEEEQYV. The CDR3 DNA is TGTGCCAGCAGCAAAGAGGAGGAGCAGTACGTC.

The V gene is TRBV6-6, the J gene TRBJ2-3; 9 bases agree with TRBD2. Per the germline V gene, CDR1 is MNHNY and CDR2 is SVGAGI (reference sequence). The CDR3 loop spans 16 amino acids. J was trimmed by 0 bases and V by 10 bases; bases with no gene match: 11. The CDR3 sequence: CATNFLAGLSTDTQYF. In DNA form, the CDR3 reads TGTGCCACCAATTTCCTAGCGGGACTTAGCACAGATACGCAGTATTTT.

The chain links TRBV19 to TRBJ1-1, with 9 positions matching TRBD1. The CDR3 totals 16 residues. Trimming cost V 1 base and J 0 bases; bases outside gene matches: 3. The V gene's germline CDR1 is LNHDA and CDR2 SQIVND (reference sequence). The CDR3 nucleotides read TGTGCCAGTAGTATAGTGGGGGACAGGGTGAACACTGAAGCTTTCTTT. It encodes CASSIVGDRVNTEAFF.

As concerns this clone: A junction boundary mismatches the germline segment, possibly from a read error. This chain links TRBV5-4 with TRBJ2-5, with no clear D. Germline V CDR1 and CDR2: SGHNT, YYREEE (reference sequence). The CDR3 is 13 residues long. CDR3 sequence (DNA): TGTGCCAGCAGCACTACAAATCAAGGGACCCAGTACTTC. Protein: CASSTTNQGTQYF.

V is TRBV18 and J is TRBJ1-2, with 8 positions matching TRBD1. Germline lookup yields CDR1 KGHSH and CDR2 LQKENI. V lost 4 bases and J lost 5; bases outside the gene matches: 6. This CDR3 has 14 residues. The DNA of the CDR3 is TGTGCCAGCTCACTTCCAGGGGGCGCATATGGCTACACCTTC. It codes for CASSLPGGAYGYTF.

This chain connects TRBV19 to TRBJ1-4, with D possibly matching TRBD1 (5 bases). V gave up 5 bases and J gave up 9 bases, with 13 bases separating them. From germline, CDR1 is LNHDA and CDR2 SQIVND (reference sequence). The length of the CDR3 is 13 residues. In nucleotides, the CDR3 is TGTGCCAGTAGTCCGCCAGGGATCAAAAAACTGTTTTTT. Translation gives CASSPPGIKKLFF.

The table lists this clone with a few counts. The V gene is TRBV6-5, the J gene TRBJ2-5, with a possible D match to TRBD2 (5 bases). This CDR3 spans 13 amino acids. Germline V CDR1 and CDR2: MNHEY, SVGAGI. Trimming stripped 6 bases from V and 4 bases from J, with 12 bases between. The CDR3 bases are TGTGCCAGCAGACGGACTTTCACAGAGACCCAGTACTTC. This translates into CASRRTFTETQYF.

The chain employs TRBV5-1 and TRBJ2-1; TRBD2 matches at 7 bases. V lost 0 bases, J lost 4 bases, and 4 bases stayed unmatched. The CDR3 sequence is 15 residues long. CDR1 is SGHRS, CDR2 YFSETQ, per germline. CDR3 nucleotides: TGCGCCAGCAGCTTGGGAAGTAGCGGGTACAATGAGCAGTTCTTC. Amino acids: CASSLGSSGYNEQFF.

This chain links TRBV19 with TRBJ1-2; 7 bases line up with TRBD1. The CDR3 sequence is 14 residues long. V was clipped by 6 bases and J by 0 bases; unmatched bases: 4. Germline values: CDR1 LNHDA, CDR2 SQIVND (reference sequence). The CDR3 DNA is TGTGCCAGTAGATTTACAGGGGCTAACTATGGCTACACCTTC. This translates into CASRFTGANYGYTF.